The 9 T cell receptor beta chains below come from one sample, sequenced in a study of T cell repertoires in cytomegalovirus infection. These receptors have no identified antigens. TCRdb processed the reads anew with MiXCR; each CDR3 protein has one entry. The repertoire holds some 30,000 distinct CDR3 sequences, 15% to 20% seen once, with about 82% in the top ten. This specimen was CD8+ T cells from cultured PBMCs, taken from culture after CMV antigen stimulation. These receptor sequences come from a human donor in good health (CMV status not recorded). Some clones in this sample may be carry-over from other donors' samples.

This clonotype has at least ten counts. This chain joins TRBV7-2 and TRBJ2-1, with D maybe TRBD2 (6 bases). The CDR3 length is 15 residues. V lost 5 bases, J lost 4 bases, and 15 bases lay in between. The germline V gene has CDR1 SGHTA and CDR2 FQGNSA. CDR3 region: CASSMDRDLYNEQFF. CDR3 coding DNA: TGTGCCAGCAGCATGGACCGGGACTTATACAATGAGCAGTTCTTC.

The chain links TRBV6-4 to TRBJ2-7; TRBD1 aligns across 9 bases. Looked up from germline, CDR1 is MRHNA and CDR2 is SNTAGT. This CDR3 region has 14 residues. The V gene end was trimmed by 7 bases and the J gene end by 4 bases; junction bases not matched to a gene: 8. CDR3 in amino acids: CASTVGQGWYEQYF. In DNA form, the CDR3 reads TGTGCCAGCACAGTCGGACAGGGGTGGTACGAGCAGTACTTC.

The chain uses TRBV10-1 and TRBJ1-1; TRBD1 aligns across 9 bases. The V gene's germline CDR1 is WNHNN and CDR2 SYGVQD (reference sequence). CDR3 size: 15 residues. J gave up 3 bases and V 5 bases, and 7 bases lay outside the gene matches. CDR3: CASSPDRGIHTEAFF. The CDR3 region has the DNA TGCGCCAGCAGTCCCGACAGGGGGATCCACACTGAAGCTTTCTTT.

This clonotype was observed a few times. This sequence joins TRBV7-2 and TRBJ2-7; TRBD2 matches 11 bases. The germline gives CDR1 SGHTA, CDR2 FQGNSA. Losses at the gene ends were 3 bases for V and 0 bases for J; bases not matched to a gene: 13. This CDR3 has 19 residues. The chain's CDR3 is CASSFTGLAGGTSSYEQYF. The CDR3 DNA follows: TGTGCCAGCAGCTTTACCGGGCTAGCGGGGGGTACGAGCTCCTACGAGCAGTACTTC.

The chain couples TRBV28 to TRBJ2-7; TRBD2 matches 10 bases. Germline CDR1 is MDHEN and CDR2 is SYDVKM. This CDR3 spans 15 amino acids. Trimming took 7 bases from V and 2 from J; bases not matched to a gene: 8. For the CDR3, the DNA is TGTGCCAGCAATCCCGGGACTAGCGACGCCTACGAGCAGTACTTC. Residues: CASNPGTSDAYEQYF.

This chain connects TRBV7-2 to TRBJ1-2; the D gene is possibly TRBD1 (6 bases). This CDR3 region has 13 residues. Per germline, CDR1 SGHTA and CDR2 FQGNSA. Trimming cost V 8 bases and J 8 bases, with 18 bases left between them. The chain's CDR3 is CASSLGGASGYTF. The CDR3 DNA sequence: TGTGCCAGCTCTCTGGGGGGGGCTTCGGGCTACACCTTC.

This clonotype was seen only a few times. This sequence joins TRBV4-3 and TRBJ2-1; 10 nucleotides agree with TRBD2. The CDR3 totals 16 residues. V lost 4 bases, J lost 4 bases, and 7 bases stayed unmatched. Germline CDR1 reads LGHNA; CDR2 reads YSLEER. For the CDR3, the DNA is TGCGCCAGCAGCCCATCTAGCGGGAGATTGTACAATGAGCAGTTCTTC. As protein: CASSPSSGRLYNEQFF.

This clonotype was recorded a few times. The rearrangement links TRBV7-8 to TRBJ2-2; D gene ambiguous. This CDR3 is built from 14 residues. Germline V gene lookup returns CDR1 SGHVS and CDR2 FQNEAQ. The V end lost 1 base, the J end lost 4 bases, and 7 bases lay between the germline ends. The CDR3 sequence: CASSLVSGTGELFF. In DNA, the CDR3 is TGTGCCAGCAGCTTAGTCTCCGGCACCGGGGAGCTGTTTTTT.

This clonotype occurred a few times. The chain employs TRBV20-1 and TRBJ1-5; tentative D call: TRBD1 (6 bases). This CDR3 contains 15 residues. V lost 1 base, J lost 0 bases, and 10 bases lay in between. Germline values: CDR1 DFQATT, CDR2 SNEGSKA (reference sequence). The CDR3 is CSARVGGRSNQPQHF. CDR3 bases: TGCAGTGCTAGAGTAGGGGGACGTAGCAATCAGCCCCAGCATTTT.